The TCR beta chain under discussion was sequenced for a study of radiation and T cells in renal cell carcinoma. General study points: From baseline, blood top tumor clonotypes peaked at 2 weeks post-radiation.

Time point defined: blood 4 weeks post-SBRT, at nephrectomy. As to treatment: 15 Gy SBRT to primary tumor, nephrectomy 4 weeks later. Nephrectomy followed 15 Gy stereotactic body radiation by 4 weeks. Blood was sampled at baseline, 2 weeks and 4 weeks after SBRT. Using immunoSEQ multiplex PCR, the repertoire was profiled, and TCRdb retains in-frame clones only, with some absent. The profile shows some 80,000 clones, roughly 80% of them singletons. Concerning this clone itself: What it binds is not known.

The sequence was obtained from an older woman with renal cell carcinoma. The sequencing here drew on blood, taken from a patient whose treatment included radiotherapy and nephrectomy.

CDR3 sequence: CASSLPTGVGEQYF. In DNA form, the CDR3 reads TGTGCCAGCAGTTTACCGACAGGGGTGGGGGAGCAGTACTTC. This chain joins TRBV28 and TRBJ2-7; 8 nucleotides agree with TRBD1. Germline lookup yields CDR1 MDHEN and CDR2 SYDVKM. The CDR3 sequence is 14 residues long. The V gene end was trimmed by 2 bases and the J gene end by 7 bases; junction bases not matched to a gene: 7.